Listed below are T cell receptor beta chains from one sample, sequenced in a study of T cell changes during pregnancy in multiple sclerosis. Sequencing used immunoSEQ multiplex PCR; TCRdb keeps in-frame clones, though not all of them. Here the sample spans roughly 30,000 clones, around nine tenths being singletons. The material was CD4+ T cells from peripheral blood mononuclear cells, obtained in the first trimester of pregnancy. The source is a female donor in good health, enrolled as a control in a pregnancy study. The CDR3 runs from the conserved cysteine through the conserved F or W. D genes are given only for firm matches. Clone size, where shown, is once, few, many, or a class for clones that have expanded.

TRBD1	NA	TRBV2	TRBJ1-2	TGTGCCAGCAGTCGATCCCCCGGGACAGGGAGCGGCTACACCTTC	CASSRSPGTGSGYTF
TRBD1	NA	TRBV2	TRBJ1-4	TGTGCCAGCACCGGTTCGACAGGGGGAAATGAAAAACTGTTTTTT	CASTGSTGGNEKLFF
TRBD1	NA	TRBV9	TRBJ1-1	TGTGCCAGCAGCGAACGGGACAGTTTCACTGAAGCTTTCTTT	CASSERDSFTEAFF
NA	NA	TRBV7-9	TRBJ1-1	TGTGCCAGCAGCTTGAAGGGGGTGAACACTGAAGCTTTCTTT	CASSLKGVNTEAFF
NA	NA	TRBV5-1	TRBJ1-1	TGCGCCAGCAGCTTGGCAGGGATGAACACTGAAGCTTTCTTT	CASSLAGMNTEAFF
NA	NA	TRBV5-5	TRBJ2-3	TGTGCCAGCAGCCCTGGTGGGGGGGCCTGGGCAGATACGCAGTATTTT	CASSPGGGAWADTQYF
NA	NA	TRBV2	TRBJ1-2	TGTGCCAGCAGTGCCGACAGCCAAAATACCTTC	CASSADSQNTF
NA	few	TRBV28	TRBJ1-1	TGTGCCAGCAGATCAGGGGATTGGAACACTGAAGCTTTCTTT	CASRSGDWNTEAFF
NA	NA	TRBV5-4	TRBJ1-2	TGTGCCAGCAGCTTGGCCACACAGGATTGGTATGGCTACACCTTC	CASSLATQDWYGYTF
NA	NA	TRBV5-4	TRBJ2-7	TGTGCCAGCAGCGCCGGGTCCCAGGGTTTCGACGAGCAGTACTTC	CASSAGSQGFDEQYF
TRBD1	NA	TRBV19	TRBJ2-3	TGTGCCAGTAGTTACAGGGGGAGCACAGATACGCAGTATTTT	CASSYRGSTDTQYF
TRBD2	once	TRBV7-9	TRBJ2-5	TGTGCCAGCAGCAAGGAGGGGCTAGCGGGGGTACAAGAGACCCAGTACTTC	CASSKEGLAGVQETQYF
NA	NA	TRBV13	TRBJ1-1	TGTGCCAGCAGCCCTGTCCGAGGGGGATTGAGGCCGAACACTGAAGCTTTCTTT	CASSPVRGGLRPNTEAFF
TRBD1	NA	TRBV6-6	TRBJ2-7	TGTGCCAGCAGTCGCTCCCAGACAGGGTCCTACGAGCAGTACTTC	CASSRSQTGSYEQYF
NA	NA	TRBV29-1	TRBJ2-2	TGCAGCGTTCTTGTGCCCGGGACTAACACCGGGGAGCTGTTTTTT	CSVLVPGTNTGELFF
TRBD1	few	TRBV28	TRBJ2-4	TGTGCCAGCAGTGGGACAGCTCTAGCCAAAAACATTCAGTACTTC	CASSGTALAKNIQYF
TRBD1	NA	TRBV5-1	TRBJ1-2	TGCGCCAGCAGCCCTGCCTTGGGACAGATCTATGGCTACACCTTC	CASSPALGQIYGYTF
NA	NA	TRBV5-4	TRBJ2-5	TGTGCCAGCAGCTTGGCCGTAAACCAAGAGACCCAGTACTTC	CASSLAVNQETQYF
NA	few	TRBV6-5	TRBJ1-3	TGTGCCAGCAGTCGGGACATCCAACGAAACACCATATATTTT	CASSRDIQRNTIYF
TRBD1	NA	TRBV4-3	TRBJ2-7	TGCGCCAGCAGCCAGGGACAGGGGAATCCTTACGAGCAGTACTTC	CASSQGQGNPYEQYF
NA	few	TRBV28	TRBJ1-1	TGTGCCAGCAGGTCACAAGGGGGGAACACTGAAGCTTTCTTT	CASRSQGGNTEAFF
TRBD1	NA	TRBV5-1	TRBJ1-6	TGCGCCAGCGCTCCGCGGGACAGGGCCAATTCACCCCTCCACTTT	CASAPRDRANSPLHF
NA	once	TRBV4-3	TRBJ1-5	TGCGCCAGCAGCCAAGATGGGGGGGAAAGCAATCAGCCCCAGCATTTT	CASSQDGGESNQPQHF
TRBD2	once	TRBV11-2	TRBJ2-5	TGTGCCAGCAGCTTAGCGCGCGGGGGGCCGGGGGAGACCCAGTACTTC	CASSLARGGPGETQYF
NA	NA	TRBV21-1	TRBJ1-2	TGTGCCAGCAGCTTACCGGGACAAGAATATGGCTACACCTTC	CASSLPGQEYGYTF
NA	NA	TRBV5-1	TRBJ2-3	TGCGCCAGCAGCTTGTGGGGGGACGGAGGTTCAGTAGATACGCAGTATTTT	CASSLWGDGGSVDTQYF
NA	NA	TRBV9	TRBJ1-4	TGTGCCAGCAGCGTAGGGTTAGGGAGGGCAACTAATGAAAAACTGTTTTTT	CASSVGLGRATNEKLFF
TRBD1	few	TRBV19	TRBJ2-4	TGTGCCAGTAGTATAGGGACAGGGGACCATAATCGGGCCAAAAACATTCAGTACTTC	CASSIGTGDHNRAKNIQYF
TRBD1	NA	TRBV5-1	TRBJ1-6	TGCGCCAGCAGCCCGGGACAGGGGGCTTTCTCTTCACCCCTCCACTTT	CASSPGQGAFSSPLHF
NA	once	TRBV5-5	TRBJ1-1	TGTGCCAGCAGCCCCGTGGGAGTAACGAACACTGAAGCTTTCTTT	CASSPVGVTNTEAFF
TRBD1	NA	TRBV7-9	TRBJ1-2	TGTGCCAGCAGCTTCGGGACAGGACGTTGGGACACCTTC	CASSFGTGRWDTF
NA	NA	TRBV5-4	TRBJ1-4	TGTGCCAGCAGCGTCAGGGTTGCAACTAATGAAAAACTGTTTTTT	CASSVRVATNEKLFF
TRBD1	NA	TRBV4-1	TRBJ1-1	TGCGCCAGCAGCCGAGTCCGGGACAGCCTTATGAACACTGAAGCTTTCTTT	CASSRVRDSLMNTEAFF
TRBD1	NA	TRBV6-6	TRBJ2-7	TGTGCCAGCAGTTACCTGACAGGGCCTGGGGACGAGCAGTACTTC	CASSYLTGPGDEQYF
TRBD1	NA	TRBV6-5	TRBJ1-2	TGTGCCAGCAGTTACTCCCGGACAGGGGGTAACTATGGCTACACCTTC	CASSYSRTGGNYGYTF
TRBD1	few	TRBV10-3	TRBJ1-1	TGTGCCATCAAAAGCCAACCGGGACAGGATCACACTGAAGCTTTCTTT	CAIKSQPGQDHTEAFF
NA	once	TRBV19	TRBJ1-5	TGTGCCACAACAGGGTCGAGGAACAATCAGCCCCAGCATTTT	CATTGSRNNQPQHF
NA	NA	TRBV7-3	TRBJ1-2	TGTGCCAGCAGCCCCGACCCCGGCGGTGCCTATGGCTACACCTTC	CASSPDPGGAYGYTF
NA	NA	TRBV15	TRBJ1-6	TGTGCCACCAGCAGAGATCCCCCAGGGCAGGGTTCACCCCTCCACTTT	CATSRDPPGQGSPLHF
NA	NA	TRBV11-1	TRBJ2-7	TGTGCCAGCAGCTTAGTAACAGAACCAGACTCCTACGAGCAGTACTTC	CASSLVTEPDSYEQYF
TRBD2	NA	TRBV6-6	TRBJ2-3	TGTGCCAGCAGTAAGCGGGGGGACACTCCAGATACGCAGTATTTT	CASSKRGDTPDTQYF
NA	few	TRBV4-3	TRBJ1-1	TGCGCCAGCAGCAAACAGGTGAACACTGAAGCTTTCTTT	CASSKQVNTEAFF
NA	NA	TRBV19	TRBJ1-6	TGTGCCAGTAGTATTCGTGAGAGATCGGCACCCCTCCACTTT	CASSIRERSAPLHF
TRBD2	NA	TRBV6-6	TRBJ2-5	TGTGCCAGCAGTCGCGGGGGATCCCAAGAGACCCAGTACTTC	CASSRGGSQETQYF
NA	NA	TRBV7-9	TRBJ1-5	TGTGCCAGCAGCTTGGGGCAGGGGTATAGGGGCAATCAGCCCCAGCATTTT	CASSLGQGYRGNQPQHF
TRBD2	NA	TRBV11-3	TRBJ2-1	TGTGCCAGCAGACCTCTAGCGGGGGGTTACAATGAGCAGTTCTTC	CASRPLAGGYNEQFF
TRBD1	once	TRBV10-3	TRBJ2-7	TGTGCCATCAGTGCGACAGGGTCCTACGAGCAGTACTTC	CAISATGSYEQYF
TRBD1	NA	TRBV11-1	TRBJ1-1	TGTGCCAGCAGCCCGACAGGGTTGAAAGCTTTCTTT	CASSPTGLKAFF
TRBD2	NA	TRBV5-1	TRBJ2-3	TGCGCCAGCAGCTTGGGATCACTAGCGGGAACAGATACGCAGTATTTT	CASSLGSLAGTDTQYF
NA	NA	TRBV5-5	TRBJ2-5	TGTGCCAGCACCCTCCGCCCAGAAGAGACCCAGTACTTC	CASTLRPEETQYF
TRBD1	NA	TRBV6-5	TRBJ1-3	TGTGCCAGCACTGGGACAGGGGGCAGTGGAAACACCATATATTTT	CASTGTGGSGNTIYF
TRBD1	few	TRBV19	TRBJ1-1	TGTGCCAGTTTTAGGACAGGAAGATTTGAAGCTTTCTTT	CASFRTGRFEAFF
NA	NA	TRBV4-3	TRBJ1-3	TGCGCCAGCAGCCAAGACTGGACAGAACCTGGAAACACCATATATTTT	CASSQDWTEPGNTIYF
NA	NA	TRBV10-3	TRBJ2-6	TGTGCCATCAGTGAGAGCCCAGGGGCTGGGGCCAACGTCCTGACTTTC	CAISESPGAGANVLTF
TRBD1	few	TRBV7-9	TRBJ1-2	TGTGCCAGCAGCTTAGACGCGGGACAGATTGGCTACACCTTC	CASSLDAGQIGYTF
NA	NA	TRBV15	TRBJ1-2	TGTGCCACCAGCAGAGTGGGCAGGGCCCAAGGCTACACCTTC	CATSRVGRAQGYTF